A single sample is the source of the 19 T cell receptor beta chains below, sequenced in a study of cytomegalovirus exposure and HLA in healthy donors. PCR primers comprised 60 Vbeta and 13 Jbeta primers. Assay used: immunoSEQ multiplex PCR; TCRdb lists only in-frame clones, some missing. Altogether roughly 120,000 clones are present, roughly 80% being singletons, with the ten largest covering approximately 31%. Sequencing was done on a sample of PBMCs. These receptors were collected from a man in his fifties or sixties in good health and CMV-seropositive.

The V gene is TRBV19, the J gene TRBJ2-1, with TRBD1 as a possible D gene (6 bases). The germline gives CDR1 LNHDA, CDR2 SQIVND (reference sequence). There are 15 residues in the CDR3. Trimming took off 1 base at V and 3 bases at J, with 10 bases between the two ends. In nucleotides, the CDR3 is TGTGCCAGTAGTATAGTGGGACAAAACTACAATGAGCAGTTCTTC. Protein sequence: CASSIVGQNYNEQFF.

The chain carries TRBV7-8 and TRBJ1-3, with 10 bases lining up with TRBD1. The ends lost 4 bases at V and 6 bases at J; junction bases unmatched: 3. Per germline, CDR1 SGHVS and CDR2 FQNEAQ. This CDR3 is 14 amino acids long. The CDR3 loop reads CASSSGTGENTIYF. CDR3 sequence (DNA): TGTGCCAGCAGCTCCGGGACAGGGGAAAACACCATATATTTT.

This clone was counted a few times. The chain links TRBV7-6 to TRBJ1-2, with a possible D match to TRBD1 (6 bases). The germline V gene encodes CDR1 SGHVS and CDR2 FNYEAQ. The V and J ends lost 4 bases and 7 bases respectively, with 13 bases between them. CDR3 length equals 13 residues. In DNA form, the CDR3 reads TGTGCCAGCAGCTCTACAGGGCGCGGTGGCTACACCTTC. This encodes CASSSTGRGGYTF. Full variable domain (rest looked up from reference TRBV7-6 and TRBJ1-2): GAGVSQSPRYKVTKRGQDVALRCDPISGHVSLYWYRQALGQGPEFLTYFNYEAQQDKSGLPNDRFSAERPEGSISTLTIQRTEQRDSAMYRCASSSTGRGGYTFGSGTRLTVV.

V is TRBV4-1 and J is TRBJ2-5; TRBD2 aligns across 8 bases. Losses at the gene ends were 4 bases for V and 4 bases for J; bases not matched to a gene: 8. CDR3 length equals 15 residues. Germline loops: CDR1 MGHRA, CDR2 YSYEKL. The CDR3 nucleotides read TGCGCCAGCAGCCCCGGGAGCGGGGGAGCAGAGACCCAGTACTTC. The encoded protein is CASSPGSGGAETQYF.

This sequence joins TRBV28 and TRBJ2-3; tentative D call: TRBD2 (5 bases). The CDR3 is made up of 16 amino acids. Germline CDR1 MDHEN, CDR2 SYDVKM. The germline V and J ends were trimmed by 6 bases and 2 bases, with 18 bases remaining between them. CDR3 nucleotide sequence: TGTGCCAGCAGCCCCCTCTATACCGGACTCACAGATACGCAGTATTTT. It codes for CASSPLYTGLTDTQYF.

The V call is TRBV30, the J call TRBJ2-5; unclear D gene. Trimming shortened V by 8 bases and J by 5 bases, and 12 bases separated the two germline ends. CDR1 GTSNPN and CDR2 SVGIG come from the germline V gene (reference sequence). There are 11 residues in the CDR3. The CDR3 here is CAGTEAETQYF. The CDR3 DNA reads TGTGCCGGAACCGAGGCGGAGACCCAGTACTTC.

This clone was counted between two and nine times. The chain uses TRBV4-1 and TRBJ1-4, with unresolved D. CDR1 MGHRA and CDR2 YSYEKL come from the germline V gene. The length of the CDR3 is 15 residues. V gave up 4 bases and J gave up 7 bases, with 16 bases separating them. DNA of the CDR3: TGCGCCAGCAGCCTTCAAGAGGGCTCGGGTGAAAAACTGTTTTTT. This gives the protein CASSLQEGSGEKLFF.

CDR3 nucleotides: TGTGCCAGCAGTCGGGACAGAAGTATTTACAATGAGCAGTTCTTC. This sequence encodes CASSRDRSIYNEQFF. This sequence joins TRBV2 and TRBJ2-1, with TRBD1 matching over 7 bases. The V and J ends lost 5 bases and 4 bases, in that order; junction bases with no gene match: 8. This CDR3 has 15 residues. The germline gives CDR1 SNHLY, CDR2 FYNNEI.

CDR3 bases: TGTGCCAGTTTATTATCGGGGGGGATGGACACTGAAGCTTTCTTT. Protein sequence: CASLLSGGMDTEAFF. This rearrangement joins TRBV19 to TRBJ1-1; tentatively, D is TRBD1 (5 bases). Per germline, CDR1 LNHDA and CDR2 SQIVND (reference sequence). V lost 8 bases and J 3 bases, leaving 19 bases between the germline ends. The CDR3 contains 15 residues.

This sequence joins TRBV6-5 and TRBJ2-3, with D tentatively TRBD2 (6 bases). Trimming cost V 4 bases and J 9 bases, with 14 bases left between them. CDR3 length: 13 amino acids. Germline CDR1 is MNHEY and CDR2 is SVGAGI. DNA for the CDR3: TGTGCCAGCAGTTCCCAGCTAGCGCGGACGCAGTATTTT. This codes for CASSSQLARTQYF.

The genes are TRBV7-6 and TRBJ2-5; possibly TRBD2 for D (6 bases). The CDR3 is 13 amino acids. Trimming took 5 bases from V and 11 from J, leaving 18 bases between them. Germline V gene data show CDR1 as SGHVS and CDR2 as FNYEAQ. CDR3 sequence: CASSPRQGREQYF. The CDR3 nucleotides read TGTGCCAGCAGCCCCCGGCAGGGCCGGGAGCAGTACTTC.

V is TRBV29-1 and J is TRBJ1-4; D is perhaps TRBD1 (5 bases). The CDR3 loop spans 13 amino acids. Deletions cut 2 bases from V and 8 bases from J, with 12 bases between. Germline values: CDR1 SQVTM, CDR2 ANQGSEA. CDR3 nucleotide sequence: TGCAGCGTTGAACGGGGGATAGGGGAAAAACTGTTTTTT. Protein sequence: CSVERGIGEKLFF.

The V call is TRBV9, the J call TRBJ1-4, with 7 bases fitting TRBD1. J lost 4 bases, V lost 0 bases, and 12 bases had no gene match. CDR1 is SGDLS, CDR2 YYNGEE, per germline. The CDR3 consists of 18 residues. CDR3 DNA sequence: TGTGCCAGCAGCGTAGCCGTAGGGGGCAGAGTGCGTAATGAAAAACTGTTTTTT. This translates into CASSVAVGGRVRNEKLFF.

The chain has TRBV10-1 and TRBJ1-4, with D unclear. The V gene's germline CDR1 is WNHNN and CDR2 SYGVQD (reference sequence). Trimming cost V 6 bases and J 11 bases, with 16 bases left between them. The length of the CDR3 is 13 residues. CDR3 protein: CASSPSASGKLFF. The CDR3 DNA reads TGCGCCAGCAGCCCTAGTGCGTCGGGGAAACTGTTTTTT.

This clone appeared once. The gene calls are TRBV11-2 and TRBJ2-3; 9 bases are a match to TRBD2. Germline CDR1 and CDR2: SGHAT and FQNNGV. The CDR3 spans 15 residues. V lost 6 bases and J lost 2; bases outside the gene matches: 6. CDR3 nucleotides: TGTGCCAGCAGACGACTAGCGGAATTCACAGATACGCAGTATTTT. This translates into CASRRLAEFTDTQYF.

This clone was seen only a few times. This sequence joins TRBV12-2 and TRBJ1-2. TRBV12-2 is a recognized pseudogene. This CDR3 contains 14 residues. The CDR3 DNA sequence: TGTGCAAGTCGCTTAGGCGGGGGGCTTCATGGCTACACCTTC. It encodes CASRLGGGLHGYTF.

CDR3 coding DNA: TGTGCCAGCAATAGCGGTCTGTCCTACGAGCAGTACTTC. Protein sequence: CASNSGLSYEQYF. The rearrangement links TRBV6-5 to TRBJ2-7, with a tentative D call TRBD2 (6 bases). V was shortened by 7 bases and J by 1 base, with 11 bases between the two germline ends. The germline V gene encodes CDR1 MNHEY and CDR2 SVGAGI. The CDR3 has 13 amino acids.

V and J are TRBV7-3 and TRBJ2-3; 10 bases fit TRBD1. In germline, CDR1 is SGHTA, CDR2 FQGTGA. The CDR3 length is 17 residues. Unmatched junction bases numbered 4, after V lost 0 bases and J lost 1 base. CDR3 loop: CASSLTGTGDGTDTQYF. The CDR3 DNA follows: TGTGCCAGCAGCTTAACCGGGACAGGGGACGGCACAGATACGCAGTATTTT.

V is TRBV5-6 and J is TRBJ2-1; a weak D match, TRBD2 (6 bases). The CDR3 contains 16 residues. Germline V gene lookup returns CDR1 SGHDT and CDR2 YYEEEE. V gave up 6 bases and J gave up 8 bases, with 24 bases separating them. The DNA for the CDR3 is TGTGCCAGCATGCACCCCTCCCAACTAGCTTACCATGAGCAGTTCTTC. This codes for CASMHPSQLAYHEQFF.